The rows below give T cell receptor beta chains drawn from one sample of a study of blood T cells in healthy people across ages. MiXCR, run by TCRdb on the 5' RACE reads, gives a single entry per CDR3 protein. The sample has some 730,000 distinct CDR3 sequences, 22% seen once. Sequencing was carried out using blood. The receptors derive from a man in his 70s in good health. The CDR3 runs from the conserved cysteine through the conserved F or W. The order of the fields is CDR3 protein, V gene, CDR3 length, J gene.

CASNANSGALITSNQPQHF TRBV6-2/TRBV6-3 19 TRBJ1-5
CASSLPPEPSAFF TRBV5-5 13 TRBJ1-1
CSAPDISYEQYF TRBV20-1 12 TRBJ2-7
CASSFTGLSSGANVLTF TRBV28 17 TRBJ2-6
CASSVMSLGEAFF TRBV5-1 13 TRBJ1-1
CASSVGPGPSSYEKLFF TRBV9 17 TRBJ1-4
CASIGSETQYF TRBV6-5 11 TRBJ2-5
CSAGRGQQETQYF TRBV20-1 13 .
CASSSPGGRDTQYF TRBV18 14 TRBJ2-3
CSARGASGRRKNEQFF TRBV20-1 16 TRBJ2-1
CASSSGPSGLHTDTQYF TRBV7-9 17 TRBJ2-3
CSGQSTGELFF TRBV29-1 11 TRBJ2-2
CASSLEGPPPYEQYF TRBV11-2 15 TRBJ2-7
CAISEMGQHTEAFF TRBV10-3 14 TRBJ1-1
CASSSRTGRGEAFF TRBV2 14 TRBJ1-1
CASSGGQGTYNEQFF TRBV5-1 15 TRBJ2-1
CASRPTSGSVNEQFF TRBV7-3 15 .
CASSLDRISLPPGNTIYF TRBV6-1 18 TRBJ1-3
CAILSGTGAYEQYF TRBV10-3 14 TRBJ2-7
CASSPLQGAYEKLFF TRBV11-2 15 TRBJ1-4
CSATRGVATEAFF TRBV20-1 13 TRBJ1-1
CSARGSMGNTGELFF TRBV20-1 15 TRBJ2-2
CASSSGGDNEQFF TRBV6-1 13 TRBJ2-1
CASSLQGTSGNTIYF TRBV28 15 TRBJ1-3
CASSQGRIQETQYF TRBV7-9 14 TRBJ2-5
CASMKQGANEKLFF TRBV27 14 TRBJ1-4
CASSESGQWGEQFF TRBV10-1 14 .
CASSESWGFQEKLFF TRBV25-1 15 TRBJ1-4
CASRLGNTDTQYF TRBV12-3/TRBV12-4 13 TRBJ2-3
CSVEWGEQFF TRBV20-1 10 TRBJ2-1
CASKLAGGLQETQYF TRBV6-2/TRBV6-3 15 TRBJ2-5
CASSVPSGGSSTDTQYF TRBV9 17 TRBJ2-3
CASSQDRRINQPQHF TRBV3-1 15 TRBJ1-5
CASSQEPTLSGYTF TRBV3-1 14 TRBJ1-2
CASSPTRGNTIYF TRBV18 13 TRBJ1-3
CASSLYRGNQPQHF TRBV27 14 TRBJ1-5
CASSLIRGNSPLHF TRBV27 14 TRBJ1-6
CASSFVRPMGTEAFF TRBV11-2 15 TRBJ1-1
CSAREGYETQYF TRBV20-1 12 .
CASSQDQGLDQPQHF TRBV3-1 15 TRBJ1-5
CSALGLGLAGPSSYNEQFF TRBV20-1 19 TRBJ2-1
CAIRSSGDSYNEQFF TRBV10-3 15 TRBJ2-1
CSVDLLASQEAQYF TRBV29-1 14 TRBJ2-7
CATSGDLRAGELFF TRBV24-1 14 TRBJ2-2
CASSRGSPDTQYF TRBV7-2 13 TRBJ2-3
CASSQEPTSGGNTDTQYF TRBV4-3 18 TRBJ2-3
CASSQVVGGVNPGELFF TRBV3-1 17 TRBJ2-2
CATSRDRRAYNEQFF TRBV15 15 TRBJ2-1
CASSYPAGVGTQYF TRBV6-6 14 TRBJ2-3
CSVVGSAGGLDEQFF TRBV29-1 15 TRBJ2-1
CSASRLGLLNDQPQHF TRBV20-1 16 TRBJ1-5
CASKQRRESYNEQFF TRBV6-5 15 TRBJ2-1
CASSQGTSGGGTDTQYF TRBV4-2 17 TRBJ2-3